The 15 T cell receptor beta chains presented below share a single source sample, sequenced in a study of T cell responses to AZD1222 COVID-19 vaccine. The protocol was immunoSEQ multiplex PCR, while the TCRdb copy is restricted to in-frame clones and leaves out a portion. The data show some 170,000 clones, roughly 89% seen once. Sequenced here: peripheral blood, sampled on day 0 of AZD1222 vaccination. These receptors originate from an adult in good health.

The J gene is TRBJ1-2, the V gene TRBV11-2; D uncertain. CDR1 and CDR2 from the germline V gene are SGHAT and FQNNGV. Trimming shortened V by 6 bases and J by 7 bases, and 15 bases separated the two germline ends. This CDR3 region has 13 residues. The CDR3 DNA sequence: TGTGCCAGCAGGGATCCGGGGATCGGTGGCTACACCTTC. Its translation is CASRDPGIGGYTF.

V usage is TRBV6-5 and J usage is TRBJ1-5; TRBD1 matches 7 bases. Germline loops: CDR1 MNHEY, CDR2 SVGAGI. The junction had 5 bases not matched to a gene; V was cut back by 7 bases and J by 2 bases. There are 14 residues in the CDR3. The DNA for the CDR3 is TGTGCCAGCACCCCCGGACAGGGCAATCAGCCCCAGCATTTT. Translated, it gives CASTPGQGNQPQHF.

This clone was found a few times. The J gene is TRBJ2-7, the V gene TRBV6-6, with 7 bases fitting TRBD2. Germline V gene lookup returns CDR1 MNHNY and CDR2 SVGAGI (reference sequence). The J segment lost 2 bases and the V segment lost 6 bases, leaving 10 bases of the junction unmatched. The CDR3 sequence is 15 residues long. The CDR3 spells CASRTPSAGAYEQYF. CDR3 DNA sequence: TGTGCCAGCAGGACACCATCTGCGGGAGCCTACGAGCAGTACTTC.

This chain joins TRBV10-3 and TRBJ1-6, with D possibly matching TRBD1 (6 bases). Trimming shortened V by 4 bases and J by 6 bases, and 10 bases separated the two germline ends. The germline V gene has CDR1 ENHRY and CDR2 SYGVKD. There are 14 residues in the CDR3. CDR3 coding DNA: TGTGCCATCAGTGGGGGGCTTGGTAATTCACCCCTCCACTTT. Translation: CAISGGLGNSPLHF.

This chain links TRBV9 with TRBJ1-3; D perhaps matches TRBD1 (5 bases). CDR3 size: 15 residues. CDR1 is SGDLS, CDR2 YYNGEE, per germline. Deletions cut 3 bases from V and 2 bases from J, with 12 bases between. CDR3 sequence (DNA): TGTGCCAGCAGCGATGGGGGTACAGCTGGAAACACCATATATTTT. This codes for CASSDGGTAGNTIYF.

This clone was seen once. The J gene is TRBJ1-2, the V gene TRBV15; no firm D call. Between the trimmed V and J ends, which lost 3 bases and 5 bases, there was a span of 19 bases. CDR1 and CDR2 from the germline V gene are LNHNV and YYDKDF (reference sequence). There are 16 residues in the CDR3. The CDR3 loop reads CATSSRPTGVSYGYTF. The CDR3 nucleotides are TGTGCCACCAGCAGCCGACCTACGGGCGTAAGTTATGGCTACACCTTC.

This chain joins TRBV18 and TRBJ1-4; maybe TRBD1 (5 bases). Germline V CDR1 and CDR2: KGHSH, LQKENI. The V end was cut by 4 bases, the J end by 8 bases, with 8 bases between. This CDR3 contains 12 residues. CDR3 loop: CASSLRGEKLFF. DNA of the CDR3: TGTGCCAGCTCACTACGGGGGGAAAAACTGTTTTTT.

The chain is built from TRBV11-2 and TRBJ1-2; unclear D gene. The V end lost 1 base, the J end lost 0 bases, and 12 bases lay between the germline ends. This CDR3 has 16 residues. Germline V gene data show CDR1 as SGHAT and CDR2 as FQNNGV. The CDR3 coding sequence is TGTGCCAGCAGCTTAGTGGTCAGTCAAGCTAACTATGGCTACACCTTC. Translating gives CASSLVVSQANYGYTF.

The CDR3 nucleotides are TGCGCCAGCAGCCAAGAAGGGACGGGTGGCTACACCTTC. Amino acids: CASSQEGTGGYTF. The chain has TRBV4-3 and TRBJ1-2; perhaps TRBD1 as D (5 bases). Trimming pared 0 bases from V and 7 bases from J, leaving 9 bases between. The CDR3 spans 13 residues. The germline CDR1 and CDR2 sequences are LGHNA and YSLEER.

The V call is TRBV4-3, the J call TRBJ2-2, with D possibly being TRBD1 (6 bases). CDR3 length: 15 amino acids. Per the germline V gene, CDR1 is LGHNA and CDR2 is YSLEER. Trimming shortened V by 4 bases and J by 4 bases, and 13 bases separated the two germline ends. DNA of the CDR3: TGCGCCAGCAGCCCAGGGGATAGACGCACCGGGGAGCTGTTTTTT. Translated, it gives CASSPGDRRTGELFF.

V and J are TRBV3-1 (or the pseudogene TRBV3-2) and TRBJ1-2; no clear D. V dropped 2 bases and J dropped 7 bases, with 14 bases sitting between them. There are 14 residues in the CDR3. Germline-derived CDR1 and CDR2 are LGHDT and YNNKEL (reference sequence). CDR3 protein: CASSQLSSSGGYTF. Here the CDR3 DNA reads TGTGCCAGCAGCCAACTATCATCCTCGGGTGGCTACACCTTC.

The CDR3 DNA reads TGTGCCAGCAGTTTGTCGGAGAACACTGAAGCTTTCTTT. This gives the protein CASSLSENTEAFF. The rearrangement uses TRBV12-3 or TRBV12-4 and TRBJ1-1; D gene uncertain. This CDR3 is built from 13 residues. Trimming removed 3 bases at V and 1 base at J, with 6 bases between.

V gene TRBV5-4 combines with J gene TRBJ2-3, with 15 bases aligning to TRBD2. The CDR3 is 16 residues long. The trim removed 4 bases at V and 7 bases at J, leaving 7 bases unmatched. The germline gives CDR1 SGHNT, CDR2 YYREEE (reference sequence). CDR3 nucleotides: TGTGCCAGCAGCAGAGGGACTAGCGGGAGGTATAATACGCAGTATTTT. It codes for CASSRGTSGRYNTQYF.

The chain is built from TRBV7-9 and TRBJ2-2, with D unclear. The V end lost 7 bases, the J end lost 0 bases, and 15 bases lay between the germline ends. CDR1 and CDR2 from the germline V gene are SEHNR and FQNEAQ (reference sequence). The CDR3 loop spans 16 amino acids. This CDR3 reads CASNTNSGANTGELFF. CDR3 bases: TGTGCCAGCAACACAAACTCTGGAGCGAACACCGGGGAGCTGTTTTTT.

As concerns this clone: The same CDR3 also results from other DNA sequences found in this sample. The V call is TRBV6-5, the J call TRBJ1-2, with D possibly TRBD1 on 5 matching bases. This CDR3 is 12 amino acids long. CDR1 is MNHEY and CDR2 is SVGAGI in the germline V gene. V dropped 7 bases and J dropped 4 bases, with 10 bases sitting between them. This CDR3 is CASTDTTYGYTF. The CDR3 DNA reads TGTGCCAGCACGGACACTACCTATGGCTACACCTTC.